These T cell receptor beta chains were read from a single sample in a study of cytotoxic CD8 clonotypes in ibrutinib-treated CLL. TCRdb's copy holds only in-frame clones and misses some; the assay was immunoSEQ multiplex PCR. The data hold about 160,000 clones, with 81% observed a single time. Material: PBMCs, obtained after 12 months of ibrutinib treatment. The receptors come from a human donor with chronic lymphocytic leukemia. The CDR3 runs from the conserved cysteine through the conserved F or W.

j_call cdr3_length v_call cdr3_aa
TRBJ2-3 14 TRBV7-2 CASSSGLATDTQYF
TRBJ2-1 10 TRBV28 CASGWIPPFF
TRBJ2-1 12 TRBV10-3 CAFSSSYNEQFF
TRBJ1-1 13 TRBV28 CASSLRGGTEAFF
TRBJ2-2 15 TRBV6-1 CASRGRGSSTGELFF
TRBJ2-1 14 TRBV10-3 CAISTSGAYNEQFF
TRBJ1-2 16 TRBV9 CASSEADRPTNYGYTF
TRBJ1-3 18 TRBV18 CASSLLESDRASGNTIYF
TRBJ1-2 11 TRBV20-1 CSASANRGYTF
TRBJ2-3 17 TRBV10-3 CAISDHPRLAGADTQYF
TRBJ2-1 12 TRBV7-3 CASSSAGGQQFF
TRBJ2-5 14 TRBV30 CAYSRQDGWETQYF